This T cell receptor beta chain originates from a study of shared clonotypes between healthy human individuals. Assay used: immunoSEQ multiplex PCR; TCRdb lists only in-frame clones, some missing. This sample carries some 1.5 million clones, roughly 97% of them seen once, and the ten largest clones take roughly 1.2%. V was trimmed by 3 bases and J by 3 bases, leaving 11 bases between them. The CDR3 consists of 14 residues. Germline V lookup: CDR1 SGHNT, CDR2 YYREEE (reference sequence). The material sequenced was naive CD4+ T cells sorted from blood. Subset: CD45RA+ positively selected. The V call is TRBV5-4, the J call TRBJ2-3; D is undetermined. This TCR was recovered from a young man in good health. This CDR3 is CASSYLAGTDTQYF. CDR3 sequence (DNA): TGTGCCAGCAGCTACCTGGCCGGGACAGATACGCAGTATTTT.